This entry describes one TCR delta chain. TCRdb used CATT to re-call clones from the reads. The sample lists about 11,000 delta-chain clones, about 8.7% occurring once. This sample was taken from a study of gamma-delta chains in newborns, infants, children. Study as a whole: Microbial exposure reportedly drives polyclonal innate γδ T cell expansion after birth.

The germline V gene has CDR1 GEAIGNYY and CDR2 EKD. The CDR3 covers 16 residues. Trimming cost V 2 bases and J 0 bases; bases outside gene matches: 7. The sequence came from a child who was a newborn, infant or young child, either healthy, febrile or measles-vaccinated (not recorded which). This sequence joins TRDV2 and TRDJ1, with 8 bases fitting TRDD3. The sample comprised blood. The CDR3 here is CACDNLAGGDTDKLIF. DNA of the CDR3: TGTGCCTGTGACAATTTGGCTGGGGGAGACACCGATAAACTCATCTTT.